This is a list of T cell receptor beta chains from one sample in a study of PD-1 blockade in classical Hodgkin lymphoma. Libraries were prepared by immunoSEQ multiplex PCR; TCRdb keeps only in-frame clonotypes and omits some of them. The sample includes tens of thousands of clones, around 82% of them seen just once. Sequences were derived from peripheral blood mononuclear cells (PBMCs), sampled before the fourth cycle of nivolumab. These receptors all come from a human donor with classical Hodgkin lymphoma. Each CDR3 is given with its conserved first and last residue. Fields, in order: V gene, clone size, J gene, D gene, CDR3 protein, CDR3 DNA. D genes are given only for firm matches. Clone size appears in some rows only: once, few, many, or a class for an expanded clone.

V: TRBV4-2; size: .; J: TRBJ2-3; D: TRBD2; CDR3: CASSQGQWAGGTDTQYF; DNA: TGTGCCAGCAGCCAAGGCCAGTGGGCCGGGGGGACAGATACGCAGTATTTT
V: TRBV15; size: .; J: TRBJ1-2; D: .; CDR3: CATSRDYLDGGYTF; DNA: TGTGCCACCAGCAGAGATTATCTGGACGGTGGCTACACCTTC
V: TRBV19; size: .; J: TRBJ2-3; D: .; CDR3: CASSPGLAGTDTQYF; DNA: TGTGCCAGTAGTCCGGGGCTAGCAGGGACAGATACGCAGTATTTT
V: TRBV4-3; size: .; J: TRBJ2-5; D: .; CDR3: CASSQGWGGRETQYF; DNA: TGCGCCAGCAGCCAAGGCTGGGGGGGGCGGGAGACCCAGTACTTC
V: TRBV6-5; size: .; J: TRBJ2-3; D: TRBD1; CDR3: CASGQGQVPTDTQYF; DNA: TGTGCCAGTGGACAGGGACAGGTTCCCACAGATACGCAGTATTTT
V: TRBV19; size: once; J: TRBJ1-2; D: .; CDR3: CASTPRQAYGYTF; DNA: TGTGCCAGTACCCCCCGGCAGGCCTATGGCTACACCTTC
V: TRBV7-9; size: .; J: TRBJ1-1; D: TRBD1; CDR3: CASSPTGQLNTEAFF; DNA: TGTGCCAGCAGCCCGACGGGACAGCTGAACACTGAAGCTTTCTTT
V: TRBV5-5; size: .; J: TRBJ2-5; D: TRBD1; CDR3: CASSLAATGGIQETQYF; DNA: TGTGCCAGCAGCTTGGCCGCGACAGGGGGGATCCAAGAGACCCAGTACTTC
V: TRBV5-1; size: .; J: TRBJ2-3; D: .; CDR3: CASSLAGYDTDTQYF; DNA: TGCGCCAGCAGCTTGGCAGGCTATGACACAGATACGCAGTATTTT
V: TRBV9; size: .; J: TRBJ1-2; D: .; CDR3: CASSVGPRFNYGYTF; DNA: TGTGCCAGCAGCGTAGGTCCTCGATTTAACTATGGCTACACCTTC
V: TRBV29-1; size: medium-sized; J: TRBJ2-7; D: TRBD1; CDR3: CSVVRQGAGEQYF; DNA: TGCAGCGTTGTTAGACAGGGGGCAGGCGAGCAGTACTTC
V: TRBV19; size: .; J: TRBJ1-3; D: TRBD1; CDR3: CASYAGTGPGNTIYF; DNA: TGTGCCAGTTACGCCGGGACAGGGCCTGGAAACACCATATATTTT
V: TRBV5-4; size: once; J: TRBJ2-3; D: TRBD1; CDR3: CASRKDRGTDTQYF; DNA: TGTGCCAGCAGGAAGGACAGGGGAACAGATACGCAGTATTTT
V: TRBV28; size: .; J: TRBJ2-4; D: TRBD2; CDR3: CASSSGTSLNIQYF; DNA: TGTGCCAGCAGTAGTGGGACTAGCTTAAACATTCAGTACTTC
V: TRBV5-6; size: few; J: TRBJ1-2; D: .; CDR3: CASSLGSNYGYTF; DNA: TGTGCCAGCAGCTTAGGCAGCAACTATGGCTACACCTTC
V: TRBV19; size: once; J: TRBJ2-1; D: .; CDR3: CASSIDLRGESEEQFF; DNA: TGTGCCAGTAGTATAGATTTAAGGGGGGAAAGCGAGGAGCAGTTCTTC
V: TRBV29-1; size: .; J: TRBJ2-7; D: .; CDR3: CSVESARRQQYF; DNA: TGCAGCGTTGAATCCGCCCGGAGACAGCAGTACTTC
V: TRBV6-6; size: .; J: TRBJ1-5; D: .; CDR3: CASSSQFDQPQHF; DNA: TGTGCCAGCAGTTCCCAGTTTGATCAGCCCCAGCATTTT
V: TRBV5-8; size: .; J: TRBJ2-7; D: .; CDR3: CASHLYEQHF; DNA: TGTGCCAGCCACCTTTACGAGCAGCACTTC
V: TRBV28; size: few; J: TRBJ2-1; D: TRBD2; CDR3: CATAASGRGKQFF; DNA: TGTGCCACGGCGGCTAGCGGGAGGGGGAAGCAGTTCTTC
V: TRBV30; size: .; J: TRBJ1-1; D: .; CDR3: CAWVRARGEAFF; DNA: TGTGCCTGGGTGAGGGCCAGGGGTGAAGCTTTCTTT
V: TRBV4-1; size: once; J: TRBJ2-7; D: .; CDR3: CASSQVGDPYEQYF; DNA: TGCGCCAGCAGCCAAGTGGGGGACCCCTACGAGCAGTACTTC
V: TRBV5-1; size: .; J: TRBJ2-1; D: TRBD2; CDR3: CASSGLAGYSSYNEQFF; DNA: TGCGCCAGCTCTGGACTAGCGGGTTACAGCTCCTACAATGAGCAGTTCTTC
V: TRBV25-1; size: .; J: TRBJ2-7; D: .; CDR3: CASSESTYEQYF; DNA: TGTGCCAGCAGTGAATCAACCTACGAGCAGTACTTC
V: TRBV5-6; size: .; J: TRBJ1-2; D: .; CDR3: CASSRVNYGYTF; DNA: TGTGCCAGCAGCAGGGTAAACTATGGCTACACCTTC
V: TRBV5-4; size: .; J: TRBJ2-7; D: .; CDR3: CASSRRRGLSYEQYF; DNA: TGTGCCAGCAGCCGAAGAAGAGGACTCTCCTACGAGCAGTACTTC
V: TRBV7-8; size: .; J: TRBJ2-2; D: TRBD2; CDR3: CASSPRAGLADKPNTGELFF; DNA: TGTGCCAGCAGCCCCAGGGCGGGACTAGCGGATAAGCCGAACACCGGGGAGCTGTTTTTT
V: TRBV27; size: .; J: TRBJ2-1; D: .; CDR3: CASSFIGGIMNEQFF; DNA: TGTGCCAGCAGTTTTATAGGGGGTATCATGAATGAGCAGTTCTTC
V: TRBV4-3; size: .; J: TRBJ1-1; D: .; CDR3: CASSQGRATEAFF; DNA: TGCGCCAGCAGCCAGGGACGGGCGACGGAAGCTTTCTTT